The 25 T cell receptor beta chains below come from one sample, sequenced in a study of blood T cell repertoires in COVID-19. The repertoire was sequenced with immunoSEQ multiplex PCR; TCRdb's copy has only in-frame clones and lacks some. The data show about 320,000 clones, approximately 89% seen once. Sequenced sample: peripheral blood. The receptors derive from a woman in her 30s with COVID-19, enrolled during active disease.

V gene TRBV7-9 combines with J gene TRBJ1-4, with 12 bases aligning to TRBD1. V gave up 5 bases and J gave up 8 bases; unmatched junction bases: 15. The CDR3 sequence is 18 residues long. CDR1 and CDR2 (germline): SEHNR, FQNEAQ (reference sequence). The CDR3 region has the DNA TGTGCCAGCAGCCCACCATTAACGGGACAGGGGGCTGTGGAAAAACTGTTTTTT. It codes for CASSPPLTGQGAVEKLFF.

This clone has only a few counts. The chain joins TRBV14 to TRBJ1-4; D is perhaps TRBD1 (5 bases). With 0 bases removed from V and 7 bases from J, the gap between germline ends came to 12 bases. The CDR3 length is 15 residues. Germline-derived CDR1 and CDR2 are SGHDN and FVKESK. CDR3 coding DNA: TGTGCCAGCAGCCAAGATTTAGGGGTAACTGAAAAACTGTTTTTT. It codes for CASSQDLGVTEKLFF.

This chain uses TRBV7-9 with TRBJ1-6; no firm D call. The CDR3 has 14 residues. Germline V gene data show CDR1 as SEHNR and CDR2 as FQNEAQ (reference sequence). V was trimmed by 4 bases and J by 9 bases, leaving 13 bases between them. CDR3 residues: CASSSDIIVSPLHF. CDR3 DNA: TGTGCCAGCAGCTCTGACATAATTGTTTCACCCCTCCACTTT.

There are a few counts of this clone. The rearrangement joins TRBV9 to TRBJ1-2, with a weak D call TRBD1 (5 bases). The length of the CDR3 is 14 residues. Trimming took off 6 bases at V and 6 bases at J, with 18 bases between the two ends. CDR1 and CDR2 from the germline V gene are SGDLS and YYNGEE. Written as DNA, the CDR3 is TGTGCCAGCATATGGGTAGGGGACTCGGATGGCTACACCTTC. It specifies CASIWVGDSDGYTF.

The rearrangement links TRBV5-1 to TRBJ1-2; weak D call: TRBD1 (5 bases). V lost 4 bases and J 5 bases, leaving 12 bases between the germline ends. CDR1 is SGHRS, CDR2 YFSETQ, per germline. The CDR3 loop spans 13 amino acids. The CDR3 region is CASSLNPGYGYTF. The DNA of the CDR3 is TGCGCCAGCAGCCTTAACCCAGGGTATGGCTACACCTTC. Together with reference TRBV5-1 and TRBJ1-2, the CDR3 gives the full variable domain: KAGVTQTPRYLIKTRGQQVTLSCSPISGHRSVSWYQQTPGQGLQFLFEYFSETQRNKGNFPGRFSGRQFSNSRSEMNVSTLELGDSALYLCASSLNPGYGYTFGSGTRLTVV.

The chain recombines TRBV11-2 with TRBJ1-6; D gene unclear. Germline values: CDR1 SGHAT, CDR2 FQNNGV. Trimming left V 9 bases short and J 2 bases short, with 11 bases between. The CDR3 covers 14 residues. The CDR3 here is CASTPGTYNSPLHF. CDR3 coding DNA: TGTGCCAGTACCCCCGGGACCTATAATTCACCCCTCCACTTT.

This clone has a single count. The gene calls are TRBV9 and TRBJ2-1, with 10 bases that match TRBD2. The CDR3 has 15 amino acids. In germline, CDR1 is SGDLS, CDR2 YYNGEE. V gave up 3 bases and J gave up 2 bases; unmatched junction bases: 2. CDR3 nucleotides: TGTGCCAGCAGCGATAGCGGGGGGCCCTACAATGAGCAGTTCTTC. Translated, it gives CASSDSGGPYNEQFF.

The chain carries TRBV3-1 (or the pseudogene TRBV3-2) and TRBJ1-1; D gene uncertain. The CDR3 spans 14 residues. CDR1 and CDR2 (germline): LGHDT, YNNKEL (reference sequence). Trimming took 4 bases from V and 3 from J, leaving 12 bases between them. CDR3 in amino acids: CASSPRAADTEAFF. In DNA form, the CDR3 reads TGTGCCAGCAGCCCCCGAGCCGCGGACACTGAAGCTTTCTTT.

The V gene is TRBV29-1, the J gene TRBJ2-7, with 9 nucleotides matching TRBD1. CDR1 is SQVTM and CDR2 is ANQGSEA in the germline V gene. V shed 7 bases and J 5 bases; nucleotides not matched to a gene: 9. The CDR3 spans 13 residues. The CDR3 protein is CSGLSRTGDEQYF. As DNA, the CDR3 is TGCAGCGGCTTGAGCAGGACAGGGGACGAGCAGTACTTC.

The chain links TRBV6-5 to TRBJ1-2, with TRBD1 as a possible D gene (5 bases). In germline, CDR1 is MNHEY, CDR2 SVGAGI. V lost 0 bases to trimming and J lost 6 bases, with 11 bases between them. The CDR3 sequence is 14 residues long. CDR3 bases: TGTGCCAGCAGTTACTCCGGGGGGGAGAATGGCTACACCTTC. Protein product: CASSYSGGENGYTF.

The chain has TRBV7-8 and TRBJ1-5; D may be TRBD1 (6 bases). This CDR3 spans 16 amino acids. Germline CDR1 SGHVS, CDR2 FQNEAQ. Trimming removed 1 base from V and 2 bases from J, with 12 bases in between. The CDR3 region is CASSLDRTVRNQPQHF. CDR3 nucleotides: TGTGCCAGCAGCTTAGATAGGACAGTCCGCAATCAGCCCCAGCATTTT.

The CDR3 reads CASSVAPGGGAKNIQYF. The CDR3 DNA sequence: TGTGCCAGCAGCGTAGCGCCCGGCGGGGGAGCCAAAAACATTCAGTACTTC. V gene TRBV9 combines with J gene TRBJ2-4; 7 bases are a match to TRBD2. The CDR3 runs 17 residues. The trim removed 0 bases at V and 0 bases at J, leaving 6 bases unmatched. The germline V gene encodes CDR1 SGDLS and CDR2 YYNGEE.

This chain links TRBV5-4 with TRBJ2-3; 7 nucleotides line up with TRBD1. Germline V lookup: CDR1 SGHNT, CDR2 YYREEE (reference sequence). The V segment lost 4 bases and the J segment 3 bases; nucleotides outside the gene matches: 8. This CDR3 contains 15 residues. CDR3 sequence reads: CASSPMGQQTDTQYF. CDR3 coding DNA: TGTGCCAGCAGCCCTATGGGACAGCAAACAGATACGCAGTATTTT. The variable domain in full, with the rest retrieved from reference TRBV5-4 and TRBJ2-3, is ETGVTQSPTHLIKTRGQQVTLRCSSQSGHNTVSWYQQALGQGPQFIFQYYREEENGRGNFPPRFSGLQFPNYSSELNVNALELDDSALYLCASSPMGQQTDTQYFGPGTRLTVL.

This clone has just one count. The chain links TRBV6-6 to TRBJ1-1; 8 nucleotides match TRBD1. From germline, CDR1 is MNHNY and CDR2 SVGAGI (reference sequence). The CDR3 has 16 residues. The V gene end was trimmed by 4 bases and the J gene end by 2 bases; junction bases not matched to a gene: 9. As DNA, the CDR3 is TGTGCCAGCAGTTCCACCTCCAGGGGGCATAACACTGAAGCTTTCTTT. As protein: CASSSTSRGHNTEAFF.

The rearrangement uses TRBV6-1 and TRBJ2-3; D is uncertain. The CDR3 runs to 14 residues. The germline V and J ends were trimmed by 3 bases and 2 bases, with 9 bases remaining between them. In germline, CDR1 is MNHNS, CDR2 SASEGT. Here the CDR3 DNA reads TGTGCCAGCAGTGATATCCTACCCACAGATACGCAGTATTTT. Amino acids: CASSDILPTDTQYF.

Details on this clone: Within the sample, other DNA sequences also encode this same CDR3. The CDR3 nucleotides read TGTGCCAGCAGTTACCTCCCGAACACTGAAGCTTTCTTT. Amino acids: CASSYLPNTEAFF. The chain couples TRBV6-5 to TRBJ1-1; D remains ambiguous. V was shortened by 2 bases and J by 1 base, with 5 bases between the two germline ends. From germline, CDR1 is MNHEY and CDR2 SVGAGI. The CDR3 contains 13 residues.

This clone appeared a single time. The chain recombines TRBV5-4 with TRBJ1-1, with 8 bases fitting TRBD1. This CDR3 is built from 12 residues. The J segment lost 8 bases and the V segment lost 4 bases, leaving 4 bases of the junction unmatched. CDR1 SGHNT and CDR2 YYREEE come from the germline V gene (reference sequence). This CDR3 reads CASSRQGMEAFF. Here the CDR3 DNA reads TGTGCCAGCAGCCGACAGGGGATGGAAGCTTTCTTT.

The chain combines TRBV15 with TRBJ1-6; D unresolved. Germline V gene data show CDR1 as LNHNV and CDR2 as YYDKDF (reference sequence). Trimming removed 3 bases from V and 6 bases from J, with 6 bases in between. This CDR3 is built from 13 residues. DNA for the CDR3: TGTGCCACCAGCAGCGACTTTAATTCACCCCTCCACTTT. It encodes CATSSDFNSPLHF.

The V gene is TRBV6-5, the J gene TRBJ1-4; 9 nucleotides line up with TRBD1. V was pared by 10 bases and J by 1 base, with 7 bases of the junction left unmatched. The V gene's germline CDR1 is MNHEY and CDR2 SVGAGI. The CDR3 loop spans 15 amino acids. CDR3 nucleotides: TGTGCCAACGGGGACAGGGTAGGAACTAATGAAAAACTGTTTTTT. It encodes CANGDRVGTNEKLFF.

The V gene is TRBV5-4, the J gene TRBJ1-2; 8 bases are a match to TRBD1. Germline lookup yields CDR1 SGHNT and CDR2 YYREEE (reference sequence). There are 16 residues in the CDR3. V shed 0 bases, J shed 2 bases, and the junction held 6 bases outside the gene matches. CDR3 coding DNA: TGTGCCAGCAGCTTGGAGGTCAGGGGGCAAAACTATGGCTACACCTTC. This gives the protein CASSLEVRGQNYGYTF.

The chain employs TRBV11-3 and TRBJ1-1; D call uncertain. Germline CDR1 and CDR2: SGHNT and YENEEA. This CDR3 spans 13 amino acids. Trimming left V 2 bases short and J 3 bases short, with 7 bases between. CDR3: CASSLRRDTEAFF. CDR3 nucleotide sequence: TGTGCCAGCAGCTTAAGACGGGACACTGAAGCTTTCTTT.

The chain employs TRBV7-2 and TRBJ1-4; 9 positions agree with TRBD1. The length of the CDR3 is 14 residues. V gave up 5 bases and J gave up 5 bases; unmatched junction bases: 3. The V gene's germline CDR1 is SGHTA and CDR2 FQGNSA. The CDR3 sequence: CASSLGTGNEKLFF. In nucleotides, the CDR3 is TGTGCCAGCAGCCTGGGGACAGGGAATGAAAAACTGTTTTTT.

The CDR3 spells CASSLTDRRTGNTIYF. The CDR3 nucleotides read TGTGCCAGCAGCTTAACTGACAGGAGGACTGGAAACACCATATATTTT. This rearrangement joins TRBV11-3 to TRBJ1-3, with a tentative D call TRBD1 (6 bases). This CDR3 contains 16 residues. The germline CDR1 and CDR2 sequences are SGHNT and YENEEA. V lost 2 bases and J 2 bases, leaving 13 bases between the germline ends. The whole variable domain, remainder taken from reference TRBV11-3 and TRBJ1-3, is EAGVVQSPRYKIIEKKQPVAFWCNPISGHNTLYWYLQNLGQGPELLIRYENEEAVDDSQLPKDRFSAERLKGVDSTLKIQPAELGDSAVYLCASSLTDRRTGNTIYFGEGSWLTVV.

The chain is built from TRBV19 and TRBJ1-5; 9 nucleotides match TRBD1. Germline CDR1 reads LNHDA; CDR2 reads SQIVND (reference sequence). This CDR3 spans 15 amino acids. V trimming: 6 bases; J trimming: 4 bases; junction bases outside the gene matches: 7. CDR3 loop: CASSPGQGLNQPQHF. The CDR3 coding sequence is TGTGCCAGTAGCCCGGGACAGGGTCTTAATCAGCCCCAGCATTTT.

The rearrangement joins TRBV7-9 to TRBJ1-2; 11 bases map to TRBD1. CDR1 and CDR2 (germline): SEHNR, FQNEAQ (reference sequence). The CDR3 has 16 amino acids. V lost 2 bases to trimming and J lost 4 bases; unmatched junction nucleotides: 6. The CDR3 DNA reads TGTGCCAGCAGCTTACCCTTCGGGACAGGGGGCTATGGCTACACCTTC. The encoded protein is CASSLPFGTGGYGYTF.